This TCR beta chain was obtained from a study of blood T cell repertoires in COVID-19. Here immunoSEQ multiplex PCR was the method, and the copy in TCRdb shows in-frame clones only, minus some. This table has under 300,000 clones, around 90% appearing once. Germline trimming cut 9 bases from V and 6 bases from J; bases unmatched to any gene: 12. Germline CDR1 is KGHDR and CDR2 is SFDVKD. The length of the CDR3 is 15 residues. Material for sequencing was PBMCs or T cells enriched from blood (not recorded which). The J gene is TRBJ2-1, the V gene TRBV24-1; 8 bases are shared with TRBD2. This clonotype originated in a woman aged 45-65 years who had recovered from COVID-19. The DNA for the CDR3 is TGTGCCACCCAGCGGGAGTGGGGGGGGTCCAATGAGCAGTTCTTC. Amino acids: CATQREWGGSNEQFF.